These 7 T cell receptor beta chains were sequenced from one sample in a study of T cell responses to AZD1222 COVID-19 vaccine. The table came from immunoSEQ multiplex PCR; TCRdb's copy has only in-frame clones and leaves some out. The table lists 120,000 or so clones, 70% to 90% of them singletons. Material: peripheral blood, obtained on day 0 of AZD1222 vaccination. The source of these receptors is an adult in good health.

The rearrangement uses TRBV30 and TRBJ2-5, with TRBD1 matching 8 bases. With 4 bases clipped from V and 5 bases from J, the junction kept 9 bases outside the gene matches. CDR1 and CDR2 (germline): GTSNPN, SVGIG (reference sequence). The CDR3 is 14 amino acids. The CDR3: CAWTPTGEGETQYF. Written as DNA, the CDR3 is TGTGCCTGGACCCCGACAGGGGAAGGTGAGACCCAGTACTTC.

This chain uses TRBV5-1 with TRBJ1-1; weak D call: TRBD1 (6 bases). V was shortened by 2 bases and J by 0 bases, with 8 bases between the two germline ends. The CDR3 sequence is 14 residues long. The germline CDR1 and CDR2 sequences are SGHRS and YFSETQ. The CDR3 loop reads CASSLTGLNTEAFF. The DNA of the CDR3 is TGCGCCAGCAGCTTAACAGGGCTGAACACTGAAGCTTTCTTT.

At least ten counts were recorded for this clone. The V and J genes are TRBV6-5 and TRBJ2-7; no firm D call. Germline CDR1 is MNHEY and CDR2 is SVGAGI. This CDR3 has 14 residues. Trimming took 9 bases from V and 3 from J, leaving 18 bases between them. CDR3 nucleotides: TGTGCCAGTCTAAGGGCGGTGGAAGGCTACGAGCAGTACTTC. Translation gives CASLRAVEGYEQYF.

This chain links TRBV5-1 with TRBJ2-7, with D uncertain. Per germline, CDR1 SGHRS and CDR2 YFSETQ. Trimming took off 0 bases at V and 2 bases at J, with 12 bases between the two ends. The CDR3 covers 15 residues. The CDR3 sequence is CASSLGRIQTYEQYF. Written as DNA, the CDR3 is TGCGCCAGCAGCTTGGGACGCATCCAAACCTACGAGCAGTACTTC.

The J gene is TRBJ1-4, the V gene TRBV3-1 (or the pseudogene TRBV3-2); 8 nucleotides match TRBD1. This CDR3 is 17 amino acids long. Losses at the gene ends were 0 bases for V and 4 bases for J; bases not matched to a gene: 7. Germline CDR1 and CDR2: LGHDT and YNNKEL (reference sequence). In DNA form, the CDR3 reads TGTGCCAGCAGCCAAGATTTTGGGGGACAGGTTAATGAAAAACTGTTTTTT. Protein: CASSQDFGGQVNEKLFF.

V usage is TRBV3-1 (or the pseudogene TRBV3-2) and J usage is TRBJ2-7; D perhaps matches TRBD1 (6 bases). The CDR3 is 12 amino acids. Germline CDR1 and CDR2: LGHDT and YNNKEL (reference sequence). The V end lost 3 bases, the J end lost 3 bases, and 6 bases lay between the germline ends. CDR3 region: CASSQGHYEQYF. CDR3 coding DNA: TGTGCCAGCAGCCAGGGACACTACGAGCAGTACTTC.

The gene calls are TRBV12-3 or TRBV12-4 and TRBJ1-2, with unresolved D. Trimming shortened V by 6 bases and J by 2 bases, and 10 bases separated the two germline ends. This CDR3 has 13 residues. The CDR3 loop reads CASRRGANYGYTF. In nucleotides, the CDR3 is TGTGCCAGCAGGCGTGGTGCGAACTATGGCTACACCTTC.